This T cell receptor (beta chain) was identified during a study of control samples from healthy donors and cancer patients. The CDR3 spans 14 residues. V lost 3 bases and J lost 3, with 12 bases in between. The germline CDR1 and CDR2 sequences are MDHEN and SYDVKM. Here immunoSEQ multiplex PCR was the method, and the copy in TCRdb shows in-frame clones only, minus some. This sample has 110,000 to 150,000 clones, with around 94% found just once. The TCR comes from a man aged 55 to 69 with colorectal cancer. The sample consisted of PBMCs. This chain uses TRBV28 with TRBJ2-7; D might be TRBD1 (6 bases). CDR3 region: CASSFPGQNYEQYF. The CDR3 DNA reads TGTGCCAGCAGTTTCCCGGGACAAAACTACGAGCAGTACTTC.